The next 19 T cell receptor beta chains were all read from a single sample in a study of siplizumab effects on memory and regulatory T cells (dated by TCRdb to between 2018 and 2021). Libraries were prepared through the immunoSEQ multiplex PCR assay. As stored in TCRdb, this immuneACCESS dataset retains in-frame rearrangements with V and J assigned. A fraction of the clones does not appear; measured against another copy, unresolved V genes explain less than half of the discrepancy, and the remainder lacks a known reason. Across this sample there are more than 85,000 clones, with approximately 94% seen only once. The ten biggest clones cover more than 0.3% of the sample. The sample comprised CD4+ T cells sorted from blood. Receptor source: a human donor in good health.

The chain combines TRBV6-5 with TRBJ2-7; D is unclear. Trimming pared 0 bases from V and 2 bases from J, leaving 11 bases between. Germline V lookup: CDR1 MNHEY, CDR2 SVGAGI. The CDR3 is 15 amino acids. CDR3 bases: TGTGCCAGCAGTTACTCCCGAGCAGGCCCCTACGAGCAGTACTTC. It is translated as CASSYSRAGPYEQYF.

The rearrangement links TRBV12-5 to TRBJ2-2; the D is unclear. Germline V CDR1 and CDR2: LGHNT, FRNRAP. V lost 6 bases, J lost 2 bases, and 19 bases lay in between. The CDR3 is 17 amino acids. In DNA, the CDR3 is TGTGCTAGTGGAAGCGCTGAGAGGAGTTCAAACACCGGGGAGCTGTTTTTT. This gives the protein CASGSAERSSNTGELFF. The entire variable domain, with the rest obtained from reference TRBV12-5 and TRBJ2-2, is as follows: DARVTQTPRHKVTEMGQEVTMRCQPILGHNTVFWYRQTMMQGLELLAYFRNRAPLDDSGMPKDRFSAEMPDATLATLKIQPSEPRDSAVYFCASGSAERSSNTGELFFGEGSRLTVL.

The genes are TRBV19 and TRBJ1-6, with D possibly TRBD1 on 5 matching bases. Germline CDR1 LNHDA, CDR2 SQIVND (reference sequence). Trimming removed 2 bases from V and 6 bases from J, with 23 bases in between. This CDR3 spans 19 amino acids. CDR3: CASSIRGDRRPFLNSPLHF. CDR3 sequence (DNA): TGTGCCAGTAGTATAAGGGGTGACAGACGGCCCTTCCTTAATTCACCCCTCCACTTT.

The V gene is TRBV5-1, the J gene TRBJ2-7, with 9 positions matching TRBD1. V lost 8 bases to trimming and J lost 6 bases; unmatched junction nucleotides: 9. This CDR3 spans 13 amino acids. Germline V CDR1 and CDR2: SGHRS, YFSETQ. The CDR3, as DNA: TGCGCCAGTTTCCGGGACAGGGCTGGCGAGCAGTACTTC. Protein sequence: CASFRDRAGEQYF.

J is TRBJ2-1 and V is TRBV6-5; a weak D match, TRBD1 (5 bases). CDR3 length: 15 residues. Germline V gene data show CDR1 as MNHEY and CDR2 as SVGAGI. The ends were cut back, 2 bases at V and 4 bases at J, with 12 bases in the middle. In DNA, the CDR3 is TGTGCCAGCAGTTACAGGGGCACCCCTTACAATGAGCAGTTCTTC. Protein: CASSYRGTPYNEQFF.

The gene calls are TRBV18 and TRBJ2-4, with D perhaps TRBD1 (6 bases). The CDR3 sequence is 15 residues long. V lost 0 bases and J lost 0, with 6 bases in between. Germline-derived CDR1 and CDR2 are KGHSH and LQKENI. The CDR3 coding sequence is TGTGCCAGCTCACCACCACAGGGAGCCAAAAACATTCAGTACTTC. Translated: CASSPPQGAKNIQYF.

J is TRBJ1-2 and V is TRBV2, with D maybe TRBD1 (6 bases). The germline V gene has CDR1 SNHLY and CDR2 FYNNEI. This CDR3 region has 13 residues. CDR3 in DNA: TGTGCAGATGGTAACCGGGGGGGCGAAGGCTACACCTTC. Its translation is CADGNRGGEGYTF.

The CDR3 is CASSYREPPEAFF. The CDR3 region has the DNA TGTGCCAGCAGCTACAGAGAGCCCCCTGAAGCTTTCTTT. This chain connects TRBV7-9 to TRBJ1-1; D uncertain. Germline V gene lookup returns CDR1 SEHNR and CDR2 FQNEAQ (reference sequence). Trimming pared 4 bases from V and 6 bases from J, leaving 12 bases between. The CDR3 is 13 residues long.

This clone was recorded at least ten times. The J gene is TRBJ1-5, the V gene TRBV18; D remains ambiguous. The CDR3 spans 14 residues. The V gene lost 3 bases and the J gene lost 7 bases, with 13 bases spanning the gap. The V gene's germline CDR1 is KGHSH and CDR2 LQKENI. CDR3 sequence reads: CASSPASNGQPQHF. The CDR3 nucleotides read TGTGCCAGCTCACCGGCCAGTAATGGACAGCCCCAGCATTTT.

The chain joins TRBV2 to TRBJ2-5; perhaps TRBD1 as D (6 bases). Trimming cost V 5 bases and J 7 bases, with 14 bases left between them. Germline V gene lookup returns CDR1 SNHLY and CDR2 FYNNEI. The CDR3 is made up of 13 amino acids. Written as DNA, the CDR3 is TGTGCCAGCAGTCGTTCAGGACAGACGACCCAGTACTTC. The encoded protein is CASSRSGQTTQYF.

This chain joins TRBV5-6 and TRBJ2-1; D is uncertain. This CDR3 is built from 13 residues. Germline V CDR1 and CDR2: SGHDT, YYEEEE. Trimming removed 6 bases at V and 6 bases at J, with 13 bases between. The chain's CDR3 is CASTPFGVNEQFF. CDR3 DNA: TGTGCCAGCACCCCATTTGGGGTCAATGAGCAGTTCTTC.

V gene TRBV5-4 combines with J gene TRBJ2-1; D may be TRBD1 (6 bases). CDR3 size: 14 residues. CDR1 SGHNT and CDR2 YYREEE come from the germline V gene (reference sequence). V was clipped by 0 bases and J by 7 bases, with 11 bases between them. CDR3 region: CASSLAAQGNEQFF. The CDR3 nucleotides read TGTGCCAGCAGCTTGGCCGCTCAGGGGAATGAGCAGTTCTTC.

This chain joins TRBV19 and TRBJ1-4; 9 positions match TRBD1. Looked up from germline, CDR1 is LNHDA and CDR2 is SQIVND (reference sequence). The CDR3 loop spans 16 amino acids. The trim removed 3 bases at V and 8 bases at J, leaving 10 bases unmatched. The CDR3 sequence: CASSISAGQGGEKLFF. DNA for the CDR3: TGTGCCAGTAGTATCTCGGCGGGACAGGGAGGCGAAAAACTGTTTTTT.

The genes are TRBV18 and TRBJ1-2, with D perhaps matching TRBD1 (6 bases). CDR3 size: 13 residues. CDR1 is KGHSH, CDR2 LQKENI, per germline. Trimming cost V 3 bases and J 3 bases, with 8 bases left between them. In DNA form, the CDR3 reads TGTGCCAGCTCACCGGGGGCCGACTATGGCTACACCTTC. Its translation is CASSPGADYGYTF.

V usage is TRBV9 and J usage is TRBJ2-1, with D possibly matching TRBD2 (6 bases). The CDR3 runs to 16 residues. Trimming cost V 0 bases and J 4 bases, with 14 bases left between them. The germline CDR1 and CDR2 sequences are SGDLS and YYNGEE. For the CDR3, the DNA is TGTGCCAGCAGCGTAGGGCCAGCGGGCACTTACAATGAGCAGTTCTTC. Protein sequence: CASSVGPAGTYNEQFF. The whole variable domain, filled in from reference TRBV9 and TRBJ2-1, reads DSGVTQTPKHLITATGQRVTLRCSPRSGDLSVYWYQQSLDQGLQFLIQYYNGEERAKGNILERFSAQQFPDLHSELNLSSLELGDSALYFCASSVGPAGTYNEQFFGPGTRLTVL.

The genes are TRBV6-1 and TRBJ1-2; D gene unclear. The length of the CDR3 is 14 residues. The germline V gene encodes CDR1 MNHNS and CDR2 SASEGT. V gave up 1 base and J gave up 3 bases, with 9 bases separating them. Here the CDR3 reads CASSEDPGYYGYTF. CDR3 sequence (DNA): TGTGCCAGCAGTGAAGATCCGGGATACTATGGCTACACCTTC.

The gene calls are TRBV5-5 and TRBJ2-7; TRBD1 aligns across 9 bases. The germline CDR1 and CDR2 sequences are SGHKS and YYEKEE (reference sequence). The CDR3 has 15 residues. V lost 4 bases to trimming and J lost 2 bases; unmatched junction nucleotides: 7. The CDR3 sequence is CASSRQGTGTYEQYF. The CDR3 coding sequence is TGTGCCAGCAGCCGACAGGGGACAGGGACCTACGAGCAGTACTTC.

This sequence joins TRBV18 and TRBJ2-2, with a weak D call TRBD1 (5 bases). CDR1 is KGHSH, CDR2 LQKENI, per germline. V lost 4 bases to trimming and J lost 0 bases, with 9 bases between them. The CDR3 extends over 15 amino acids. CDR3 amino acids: CASSLDRTNTGELFF. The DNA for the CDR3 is TGTGCCAGCTCACTTGACAGAACGAACACCGGGGAGCTGTTTTTT.

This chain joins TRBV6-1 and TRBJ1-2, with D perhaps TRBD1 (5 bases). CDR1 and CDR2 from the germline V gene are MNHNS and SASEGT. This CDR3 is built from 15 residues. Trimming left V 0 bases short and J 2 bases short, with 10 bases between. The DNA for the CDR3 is TGTGCCAGCAGTGAAGCGGGCAGGGCCAACTATGGCTACACCTTC. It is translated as CASSEAGRANYGYTF.